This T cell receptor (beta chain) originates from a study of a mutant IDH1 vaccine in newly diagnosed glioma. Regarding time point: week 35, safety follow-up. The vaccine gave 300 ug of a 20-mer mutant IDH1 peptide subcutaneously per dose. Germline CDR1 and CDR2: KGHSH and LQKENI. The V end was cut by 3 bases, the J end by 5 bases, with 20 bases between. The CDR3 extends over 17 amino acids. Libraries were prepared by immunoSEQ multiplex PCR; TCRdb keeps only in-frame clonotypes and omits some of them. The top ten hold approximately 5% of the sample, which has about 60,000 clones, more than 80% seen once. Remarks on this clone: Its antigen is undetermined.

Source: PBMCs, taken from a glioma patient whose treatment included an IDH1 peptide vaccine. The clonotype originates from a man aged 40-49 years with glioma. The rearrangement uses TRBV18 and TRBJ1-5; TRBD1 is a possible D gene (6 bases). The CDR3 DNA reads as TGTGCCAGCTCACCGGGATATAGGGGGTTCCCTCATCAGCCCCAGCATTTT. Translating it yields CASSPGYRGFPHQPQHF.